The clone carrying this T cell receptor beta chain occurred once. Its antigen is not known. These data belong to a study of T cells in narcolepsy. Using immunoSEQ multiplex PCR, the repertoire was profiled, and TCRdb retains in-frame clones only, with some absent. This sample yields 25,000 to 35,000 clones, of which roughly 80% are seen a single time; roughly 0.7% belongs to the top ten. Overall study results and limits: Autoreactive clonotypes reportedly recurred in blood of same and different patients, not controls. Same-patient CSF and blood CD4+ T cell clonotypes included HCRT-specific and TRIB2-specific autoreactive ones.

The J segment lost 7 bases and the V segment lost 0 bases, leaving 13 bases of the junction unmatched. CDR1 is LGHNA, CDR2 YNFKEQ, per germline. CDR3 length equals 18 residues. This TCR came from a human donor in good health. The J gene is TRBJ1-4, the V gene TRBV4-2, with TRBD1 identical over 8 bases. The source material was memory (CD45RA-) CD4+ T cells from blood. The CDR3 DNA reads as TGTGCCAGCAGCCAAGACGGCACAGGGGGGCTTAGAGCTGAAAAACTGTTTTTT. This sequence encodes CASSQDGTGGLRAEKLFF.